A selection of T cell receptor beta chains follows, all from one sample in a study of breast tumors, draining lymph nodes, adjacent tissues. TCRdb re-derived calls from the multiplex PCR reads in MiXCR, one entry per CDR3 protein. Of some 83,000 distinct CDR3 sequences in the sample, 15% to 20% were seen once. The sequencing input was axillary lymph node tissue. The receptors originated from a female donor with breast cancer. Some clones in this sample may be carry-over from other donors' samples. Both conserved end residues are part of each CDR3. A D gene is named only where the DNA matches it firmly. Not all rows give a size; the values are once, few, many and, for expanded clones, a class.

many,TRBJ2-5,TRBV7-3,-,13,CASSLTSKETQYF,TGTGCCAGCAGCTTAACTAGTAAAGAGACCCAGTACTTC
many,TRBJ2-7,TRBV7-8,-,12,CASSPRSYEQYF,TGTGCCAGCAGCCCCCGCTCCTACGAGCAGTACTTC
many,TRBJ2-1,TRBV20-1,TRBD2,17,CSARDYYGGSSYNEQFF,TGCAGTGCTAGAGATTATTATGGCGGGAGCTCCTACAATGAGCAGTTCTTC
many,TRBJ1-4,TRBV6-6,-,15,CASSYKERVSEKLFF,TGTGCCAGCAGTTACAAGGAAAGGGTTTCTGAAAAACTGTTTTTT
many,TRBJ2-7,TRBV9,TRBD2,16,CASSVGASGIPYEQYF,TGTGCCAGCAGCGTAGGGGCTAGCGGGATTCCCTACGAGCAGTACTTC
many,TRBJ2-3,TRBV7-3,-,16,CASSLKGRDFTDTQYF,TGTGCCAGCAGCTTAAAGGGCAGGGACTTCACAGATACGCAGTATTTT
many,TRBJ2-3,TRBV7-2,-,11,CASKRADTQYF,TGTGCCAGCAAAAGGGCCGATACGCAGTATTTT
few,TRBJ2-7,TRBV5-6,-,14,CASSYDRSSYEQHF,TGTGCCAGCAGCTATGACAGGAGCTCCTACGAGCAGCACTTC
-,TRBJ2-2,TRBV11-2,TRBD2,16,CASSPRTSSNTGELFF,TGTGCCAGCAGCCCTAGGACTAGCAGCAACACCGGGGAGCTGTTTTTT
many,TRBJ2-7,TRBV5-1,-,14,CASQKGTGIYEQYF,TGCGCCAGCCAAAAGGGTACAGGGATATACGAGCAGTACTTC
many,TRBJ1-3,TRBV14,-,15,CASSHLGWKGNTIYF,TGTGCCAGCAGCCATCTGGGCTGGAAGGGAAACACCATATATTTT
many,TRBJ2-3,TRBV12-3/TRBV12-4,-,15,CASSLGQGGTDTQYF,TGTGCCAGCAGCCTGGGGCAGGGCGGCACAGATACGCAGTATTTT
many,TRBJ2-7,TRBV7-6,-,17,CASSTMDSLSSSYEQYF,TGTGCCAGCAGCACCATGGACAGCCTATCTAGCTCCTACGAGCAGTACTTC
many,TRBJ1-2,TRBV5-4,-,15,CASSSTGALLYGYTF,TGTGCCAGCAGCTCAACAGGAGCCCTCCTTTATGGCTACACCTTC
many,TRBJ2-1,TRBV7-9,-,20,CASSLARGNRDFPGENEQFF,TGTGCCAGCAGCTTAGCGCGGGGAAACAGGGACTTTCCTGGTGAAAATGAGCAGTTCTTC
many,TRBJ2-7,TRBV5-1,TRBD2,15,CASRAGLAGAYEQYF,TGCGCCAGCAGAGCAGGTCTAGCGGGAGCCTACGAGCAGTACTTC
many,TRBJ1-2,TRBV24-1,TRBD1,15,CATSASGQGWGGYTF,TGTGCCACCTCAGCTTCGGGACAGGGATGGGGCGGCTACACCTTC
many,TRBJ2-3,TRBV7-2,-,15,CASSKRWQQADTQYF,TGTGCCAGCAGCAAAAGGTGGCAGCAGGCAGATACGCAGTATTTT
many,TRBJ2-3,TRBV7-2,-,15,CASSLQLRRTDTQYF,TGTGCCAGCAGCTTACAACTTAGGCGCACAGATACGCAGTATTTT
-,TRBJ1-5,TRBV28,-,13,CASMPQGHEPQHF,TGTGCCAGCATGCCACAGGGACACGAGCCCCAGCATTTT
many,TRBJ1-4,TRBV4-1,TRBD1,13,CASSQDRGDRLFF,TGCGCCAGCAGCCAAGACAGGGGGGATCGACTGTTTTTT
many,TRBJ2-2,TRBV6-2/TRBV6-3,-,12,CASSLYAGELFF,TGTGCCAGCAGTTTATATGCCGGGGAGCTGTTTTTT
-,TRBJ2-7,TRBV28,TRBD1,18,CASRLRELGQGLSYEQYF,TGTGCCAGCAGACTAAGAGAACTGGGACAGGGTCTCTCCTACGAGCAGTACTTC
many,TRBJ2-7,TRBV20-1,TRBD2,13,CSAPRVAGTDQYF,TGCAGTGCCCCGAGGGTAGCGGGCACGGATCAGTACTTC
many,TRBJ1-2,TRBV5-1,TRBD1,15,CASSLGQGAGYGYTF,TGCGCCAGCAGCTTGGGGCAGGGGGCAGGCTATGGCTACACCTTC
once,TRBJ2-7,TRBV7-3,TRBD2,14,CASSLSGRSGEQYF,TGTGCCAGCAGCTTAAGCGGGAGGTCTGGGGAGCAGTACTTC
many,TRBJ2-7,TRBV20-1,TRBD2,14,CSARRREDPYEQYF,TGCAGTGCTAGACGGCGGGAGGACCCCTACGAGCAGTACTTC
-,TRBJ2-1,TRBV20-1,TRBD2,15,CSARFLAGSYNEQLF,TGCAGTGCTCGCTTCTTAGCGGGCTCCTACAATGAGCAGCTCTTC
many,TRBJ1-5,TRBV19,-,13,CASSIAVAQPQHF,TGTGCCAGTAGTATAGCAGTTGCACAGCCCCAGCATTTT
many,TRBJ2-1,TRBV4-3,-,14,CASSQELESGWEFF,TGCGCCAGCAGCCAAGAACTAGAGTCGGGGTGGGAGTTCTTC
many,TRBJ2-1,TRBV2,TRBD2,18,CASSEDPRGAGDYNEQFF,TGTGCCAGCAGTGAAGACCCGCGGGGGGCGGGAGACTACAATGAGCAGTTCTTC
once,TRBJ1-5,TRBV6-2/TRBV6-3,-,16,CASSFPGRSSNQPQHF,TGTGCCAGCAGTTTTCCCGGACGGAGTAGCAATCAGCCCCAGCATTTT
few,TRBJ2-1,TRBV3-1,-,14,CASSPTDSYNEQFF,TGTGCCAGCAGCCCAACGGACAGCTACAATGAGCAGTTCTTC
many,TRBJ2-7,TRBV5-1,TRBD1,16,CASSFQQGATSYEQYF,TGCGCCAGCAGCTTCCAACAGGGGGCCACATCCTACGAGCAGTACTTC
many,TRBJ2-3,TRBV12-5,TRBD2,17,CASGLGAGGPTTDTQYF,TGTGCTAGTGGTTTGGGGGCGGGAGGGCCAACGACAGATACGCAGTATTTT